This TCR beta chain was sequenced during a study of CD8+ T cells in alopecia areata. Across the study: Using the percentage of affected scalp area, treated patients' severity was scored. Overall study results and limits: Tofacitinib significantly lowered scalp clonality and expanded CD8+ clones among the top 100. It was lesional scalp, especially alopecia totalis/universalis, that showed higher clonality than normal scalp.

Germline V lookup: CDR1 SGHVS, CDR2 FNYEAQ. Trimming removed 4 bases from V and 5 bases from J; junction bases left unmatched: 11. The CDR3 has 16 amino acids. Sequencing relied on a cDNA template that was reverse transcribed from extracted RNA. The assay was immunoSEQ multiplex PCR, and TCRdb's table has in-frame clones only and misses some. In the table there are 93,000 or so clones, 65% to 90% of which are singletons. As regards this clone: The antigen remains unidentified.

Treatment defined: oral pan-JAK inhibitor, 5-10 mg twice daily. In alopecia areata patients, both lesional scalp punch biopsies and peripheral blood were collected. This material consisted of CD8+ T cells sorted from blood, taken at approximately week 31, from a patient treated with tofacitinib. The J gene is TRBJ1-2, the V gene TRBV7-6; 9 bases align to TRBD1. The sequence derives from a human donor with alopecia areata. The DNA for the CDR3 is TGTGCCAGCAGCTCAAAACAGGGGGCAGAAGGGTATGGCTACACCTTC. This gives the protein CASSSKQGAEGYGYTF.